The 32 T cell receptor beta chains presented below share a single source sample, sequenced in a study of blood T cell repertoires in COVID-19. Data came from immunoSEQ multiplex PCR; TCRdb stores just in-frame clones and leaves some out. This table has about 150,000 clones, roughly 85% appearing once. Sequencing input: peripheral blood. The receptors originated from a human donor in a cohort sampled during active COVID-19.

The chain has TRBV6-5 and TRBJ1-5; 9 bases align to TRBD1. The germline V gene encodes CDR1 MNHEY and CDR2 SVGAGI. The CDR3 extends over 13 amino acids. V was pared by 5 bases and J by 6 bases, with 2 bases of the junction left unmatched. In nucleotides, the CDR3 is TGTGCCAGCAGTCGGACAGGGGCTCAGCCCCAGCATTTT. Encoded protein: CASSRTGAQPQHF.

The chain employs TRBV7-9 and TRBJ1-4, with no clear D. This CDR3 comprises 13 residues. V lost 8 bases, J lost 7 bases, and 14 bases lay in between. The germline V gene has CDR1 SEHNR and CDR2 FQNEAQ (reference sequence). This CDR3 reads CASEVIDSEKLFF. CDR3 coding DNA: TGTGCCAGCGAGGTTATAGACTCTGAAAAACTGTTTTTT.

The chain is built from TRBV9 and TRBJ2-3; 7 bases agree with TRBD2. This CDR3 comprises 14 residues. CDR1 is SGDLS and CDR2 is YYNGEE in the germline V gene. The J segment lost 6 bases and the V segment lost 4 bases, leaving 8 bases of the junction unmatched. The CDR3 sequence: CASSPWGGVDTQYF. The CDR3 bases are TGTGCCAGCAGCCCGTGGGGGGGGGTGGATACGCAGTATTTT.

The CDR3 sequence: CATMGQGSTEAFF. The CDR3 DNA is TGTGCCACTATGGGACAGGGGAGCACTGAAGCTTTCTTT. This chain uses TRBV10-3 with TRBJ1-1; TRBD1 matches at 10 bases. Looked up from germline, CDR1 is ENHRY and CDR2 is SYGVKD. The CDR3 length is 13 residues. V shed 10 bases, J shed 4 bases, and the junction held 6 bases outside the gene matches.

The chain carries TRBV7-6 and TRBJ2-5; 11 bases are a match to TRBD1. The CDR3 contains 16 residues. CDR1 is SGHVS and CDR2 is FNYEAQ in the germline V gene. V lost 4 bases to trimming and J lost 7 bases; unmatched junction nucleotides: 11. The CDR3 DNA is TGTGCCAGCAGCTCCCACCGGACAGGGGGCACGGCGACCCAGTACTTC. It yields the protein CASSSHRTGGTATQYF.

The chain carries TRBV6-6 and TRBJ1-2, with TRBD1 matching over 8 bases. CDR1 is MNHNY and CDR2 is SVGAGI in the germline V gene (reference sequence). This CDR3 has 14 residues. With V trimmed by 6 bases and J by 8 bases, 11 bases remained unmatched. In nucleotides, the CDR3 is TGTGCCAGCAGCTCGGGACAGGAATTGCGCGGCTACACCTTC. Translated, it gives CASSSGQELRGYTF.

The chain combines TRBV6-5 with TRBJ1-5, with TRBD1 identical over 10 bases. The CDR3 runs to 14 residues. Germline V gene data show CDR1 as MNHEY and CDR2 as SVGAGI. With 6 bases clipped from V and 7 bases from J, the junction kept 6 bases outside the gene matches. CDR3 DNA sequence: TGTGCCAGCAGGGGGACAGGGGAGGAACAGCCCCAGCATTTT. It specifies CASRGTGEEQPQHF.

The chain recombines TRBV5-4 with TRBJ2-2, with TRBD1 identical over 8 bases. The CDR3 has 15 residues. Germline lookup yields CDR1 SGHNT and CDR2 YYREEE (reference sequence). The ends lost 3 bases at V and 1 base at J; junction bases unmatched: 2. For the CDR3, the DNA is TGTGCCAGCAGCTCCGGGACAGGGAACACCGGGGAGCTGTTTTTT. It translates to CASSSGTGNTGELFF.

The chain recombines TRBV11-3 with TRBJ1-1; D ambiguous. V was clipped by 7 bases and J by 2 bases, with 14 bases between them. Germline lookup yields CDR1 SGHNT and CDR2 YENEEA. This CDR3 comprises 14 residues. The CDR3, as DNA: TGTGCCAGCACCAGCGTCACAACAAACACTGAAGCTTTCTTT. Translation gives CASTSVTTNTEAFF. Full variable domain (missing parts from reference TRBV11-3 and TRBJ1-1): EAGVVQSPRYKIIEKKQPVAFWCNPISGHNTLYWYLQNLGQGPELLIRYENEEAVDDSQLPKDRFSAERLKGVDSTLKIQPAELGDSAVYLCASTSVTTNTEAFFGQGTRLTVV.

The chain combines TRBV3-1 (or the pseudogene TRBV3-2) with TRBJ2-5; 10 nucleotides agree with TRBD2. This CDR3 is 14 amino acids long. Per germline, CDR1 LGHDT and CDR2 YNNKEL (reference sequence). Unmatched junction bases numbered 3, after V lost 4 bases and J lost 4 bases. CDR3 sequence (DNA): TGTGCCAGCAGCCCTAGCGGGAGTAGAGAGACCCAGTACTTC. Translating gives CASSPSGSRETQYF.

The genes are TRBV5-1 and TRBJ1-2, with 7 bases identical to TRBD1. The CDR3 runs 14 residues. Trimming cost V 3 bases and J 3 bases; bases outside gene matches: 5. The germline gives CDR1 SGHRS, CDR2 YFSETQ. CDR3 sequence: CASSYSGTDYGYTF. As DNA, the CDR3 is TGCGCCAGCAGCTACTCCGGGACAGACTATGGCTACACCTTC.

V is TRBV4-1 and J is TRBJ2-1, with unresolved D. CDR1 and CDR2 from the germline V gene are MGHRA and YSYEKL. CDR3 length equals 14 residues. Trimming pared 3 bases from V and 4 bases from J, leaving 10 bases between. The CDR3 DNA sequence: TGCGCCAGCAGCCATAGCTCGGAATACAATGAGCAGTTCTTC. This translates into CASSHSSEYNEQFF.

This clone has a handful of counts. CDR3 sequence (DNA): TGTGCCAGTAGTAAAGGAAGGGAGGGCAATCAGCCCCAGCATTTT. It translates to CASSKGREGNQPQHF. The chain employs TRBV19 and TRBJ1-5; D not certain. Germline V gene data show CDR1 as LNHDA and CDR2 as SQIVND (reference sequence). CDR3 length: 15 residues. The V gene lost 4 bases and the J gene lost 2 bases, with 12 bases spanning the gap. Looking up the rest from reference TRBV19 and TRBJ1-5 gives the full variable domain: DGGITQSPKYLFRKEGQNVTLSCEQNLNHDAMYWYRQDPGQGLRLIYYSQIVNDFQKGDIAEGYSVSREKKESFPLTVTSAQKNPTAFYLCASSKGREGNQPQHFGDGTRLSIL.

The V gene is TRBV11-3, the J gene TRBJ2-7; 8 bases align to TRBD2. The J segment lost 3 bases and the V segment lost 6 bases, leaving 7 bases of the junction unmatched. Per the germline V gene, CDR1 is SGHNT and CDR2 is YENEEA. The CDR3 loop spans 14 amino acids. This CDR3 reads CASRREEWGYEQYF. The CDR3 DNA follows: TGTGCCAGCAGGCGGGAGGAGTGGGGCTACGAGCAGTACTTC.

The J gene is TRBJ1-4, the V gene TRBV19; no definite D call. The CDR3 extends over 11 amino acids. Trimming took 6 bases from V and 7 from J, leaving 6 bases between them. The germline V gene has CDR1 LNHDA and CDR2 SQIVND (reference sequence). The DNA for the CDR3 is TGTGCCAGTAGACGGGGTGAAAAACTGTTTTTT. Translation gives CASRRGEKLFF.

This clone came up once. The chain is built from TRBV7-9 and TRBJ2-7, with TRBD1 matching over 8 bases. CDR1 is SEHNR and CDR2 is FQNEAQ in the germline V gene (reference sequence). The CDR3 contains 13 residues. V shed 5 bases and J 4 bases; nucleotides not matched to a gene: 4. The CDR3 sequence: CASSPRQGYEQYF. For the CDR3, the DNA is TGTGCCAGCAGCCCTCGACAGGGGTACGAGCAGTACTTC.

In DNA, the CDR3 is TGTGCCAGCAGCAAACAGGGGGCAAGCTCCTACGAGCAGTACTTC. Protein product: CASSKQGASSYEQYF. The chain couples TRBV21-1 to TRBJ2-7; the D segment call TRBD1 is taken from the table without a DNA check. TRBV21-1 is assigned pseudogene status. The CDR3 has 15 residues.

The rearrangement links TRBV11-2 to TRBJ1-2; TRBD1 agrees at 9 bases. Germline CDR1 and CDR2: SGHAT and FQNNGV. The V segment lost 5 bases and the J segment 4 bases; nucleotides outside the gene matches: 2. The CDR3 contains 13 residues. The CDR3 loop reads CASSAGQGYGYTF. DNA for the CDR3: TGTGCCAGCAGCGCGGGACAGGGCTATGGCTACACCTTC. The full variable domain, with the rest looked up from reference TRBV11-2 and TRBJ1-2, is EAGVAQSPRYKIIEKRQSVAFWCNPISGHATLYWYQQILGQGPKLLIQFQNNGVVDDSQLPKDRFSAERLKGVDSTLKIQPAKLEDSAVYLCASSAGQGYGYTFGSGTRLTVV.

This chain links TRBV11-2 with TRBJ2-7; 11 bases map to TRBD2. The V and J ends lost 5 bases and 4 bases, in that order; junction bases with no gene match: 10. Per the germline V gene, CDR1 is SGHAT and CDR2 is FQNNGV. The CDR3 is 16 amino acids. CDR3 DNA sequence: TGTGCCAGCAGCCGAACTAGCGGGAGACAATCTTACGAGCAGTACTTC. Amino acid sequence: CASSRTSGRQSYEQYF.

The gene calls are TRBV5-4 and TRBJ2-7; TRBD1 aligns across 8 bases. J lost 5 bases, V lost 4 bases, and 11 bases had no gene match. The germline CDR1 and CDR2 sequences are SGHNT and YYREEE (reference sequence). CDR3 length: 15 amino acids. The CDR3 DNA sequence: TGTGCCAGCAGCCCTGGGACAGGCAGACTAAACGAGCAGTACTTC. It codes for CASSPGTGRLNEQYF.

V gene TRBV19 combines with J gene TRBJ2-7; the match to TRBD2 covers 14 bases. The CDR3 runs 14 residues. Germline V gene data show CDR1 as LNHDA and CDR2 as SQIVND (reference sequence). V lost 6 bases and J lost 3; bases outside the gene matches: 1. The DNA for the CDR3 is TGTGCCAGTAGAGGGACTAGCGGGAGCTACGAGCAGTACTTC. Translation: CASRGTSGSYEQYF.

The V call is TRBV7-6, the J call TRBJ2-5; 14 nucleotides line up with TRBD2. This CDR3 spans 14 amino acids. Per germline, CDR1 SGHVS and CDR2 FNYEAQ. Trimming at V came to 4 bases and at J to 7 bases, leaving 2 bases not matched to a gene. The CDR3 sequence: CASSSGLAGVTQYF. The DNA for the CDR3 is TGTGCCAGCAGCTCGGGACTAGCGGGGGTGACCCAGTACTTC.

This chain uses TRBV30 with TRBJ2-2, with a tentative D call TRBD1 (5 bases). With 0 bases removed from V and 4 bases from J, the gap between germline ends came to 15 bases. This CDR3 has 16 residues. CDR1 and CDR2 from the germline V gene are GTSNPN and SVGIG (reference sequence). CDR3 nucleotides: TGTGCCTGGAGTGTTTCGCAGGGAAGAAGCACCGGGGAGCTGTTTTTT. Its translation: CAWSVSQGRSTGELFF.

The chain is built from TRBV13 and TRBJ2-7; 8 nucleotides match TRBD1. The CDR3 consists of 14 residues. Germline lookup yields CDR1 PRHDT and CDR2 FYEKMQ (reference sequence). V was pared by 5 bases and J by 2 bases, with 5 bases of the junction left unmatched. CDR3 residues: CASSPDRATYEQYF. CDR3 sequence (DNA): TGTGCCAGCAGCCCGGACAGGGCAACCTACGAGCAGTACTTC.

This chain links TRBV12-3 or TRBV12-4 with TRBJ2-2, with D maybe TRBD2 (5 bases). This CDR3 has 13 residues. Trimming took 6 bases from V and 7 from J, leaving 12 bases between them. CDR3 nucleotides: TGTGCCAGCAGCCTCCTAGCAGTCGGGGAGCTGTTTTTT. This codes for CASSLLAVGELFF.

The rearrangement links TRBV6-2 or TRBV6-3 to TRBJ1-3; D gene ambiguous. V lost 5 bases and J 0 bases, leaving 11 bases between the germline ends. This CDR3 region has 15 residues. Germline loops: CDR1 MNHEY, CDR2 SVGEGT. The DNA of the CDR3 is TGTGCCAGCAGTCCCTGGACTATCTCTGGAAACACCATATATTTT. It yields the protein CASSPWTISGNTIYF.

This chain uses TRBV6-2 or TRBV6-3 with TRBJ1-5, with TRBD1 identical over 12 bases. The trim removed 5 bases at V and 8 bases at J, leaving 16 bases unmatched. The CDR3 contains 18 residues. CDR1 and CDR2 from the germline V gene are MNHEY and SVGEGT. The CDR3 here is CASSATPPGTGGLKPQHF. The DNA of the CDR3 is TGTGCCAGCAGTGCCACTCCCCCCGGGACAGGGGGCTTGAAGCCCCAGCATTTT.

This rearrangement joins TRBV5-6 to TRBJ1-1; a weak D match, TRBD1 (5 bases). Looked up from germline, CDR1 is SGHDT and CDR2 is YYEEEE. Trimming removed 4 bases from V and 3 bases from J, with 22 bases in between. This CDR3 is built from 17 residues. The CDR3: CASSRDLSGRADTEAFF. The CDR3 DNA sequence: TGTGCCAGCAGCCGAGACCTGTCGGGCAGGGCCGACACTGAAGCTTTCTTT.

This clone was seen a few times. The chain carries TRBV27 and TRBJ1-2; a weak D match, TRBD1 (6 bases). The V end lost 5 bases, the J end lost 2 bases, and 12 bases lay between the germline ends. Per germline, CDR1 MNHEY and CDR2 SMNVEV (reference sequence). The CDR3 has 14 amino acids. The CDR3 loop reads CASSEGQTNYGYTF. The CDR3 bases are TGTGCCAGCAGTGAAGGACAGACCAACTATGGCTACACCTTC.

CDR3 bases: TGTGCCAGCAGCGTAGACAGGGAGCCCACCTACGAGCAGTACTTC. Residues: CASSVDREPTYEQYF. The chain links TRBV9 to TRBJ2-7; tentative D call: TRBD1 (6 bases). CDR3 length: 15 residues. Germline V gene data show CDR1 as SGDLS and CDR2 as YYNGEE. Between the trimmed V and J ends, which lost 0 bases and 2 bases, there was a span of 12 bases.

J is TRBJ2-7 and V is TRBV6-4; tentatively, D is TRBD1 (5 bases). This CDR3 is built from 15 residues. Germline CDR1 reads MRHNA; CDR2 reads SNTAGT. Trimming took 4 bases from V and 2 from J, leaving 15 bases between them. CDR3 in amino acids: CASSADTPLTYEQYF. Written as DNA, the CDR3 is TGTGCCAGCAGTGCGGACACACCTCTCACCTACGAGCAGTACTTC.

The chain combines TRBV10-3 with TRBJ1-1, with D perhaps matching TRBD1 (5 bases). The ends were cut back, 10 bases at V and 0 bases at J, with 12 bases in the middle. CDR3 length equals 13 residues. CDR1 is ENHRY, CDR2 SYGVKD, per germline. The CDR3 nucleotides read TGTGCCACCCACAGGAGTATGAACACTGAAGCTTTCTTT. It yields the protein CATHRSMNTEAFF.